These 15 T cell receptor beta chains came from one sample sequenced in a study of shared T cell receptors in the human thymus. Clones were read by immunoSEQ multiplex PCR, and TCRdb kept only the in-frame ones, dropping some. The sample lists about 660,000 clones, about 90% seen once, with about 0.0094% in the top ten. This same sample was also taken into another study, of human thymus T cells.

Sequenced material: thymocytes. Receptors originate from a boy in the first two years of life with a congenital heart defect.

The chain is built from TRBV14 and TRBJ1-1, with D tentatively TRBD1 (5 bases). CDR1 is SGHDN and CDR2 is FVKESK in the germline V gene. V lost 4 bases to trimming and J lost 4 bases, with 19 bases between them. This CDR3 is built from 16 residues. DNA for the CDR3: TGTGCCAGCAGCCCCCCGGGACGGGGAGGCGGCACTGAAGCTTTCTTT. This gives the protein CASSPPGRGGGTEAFF.

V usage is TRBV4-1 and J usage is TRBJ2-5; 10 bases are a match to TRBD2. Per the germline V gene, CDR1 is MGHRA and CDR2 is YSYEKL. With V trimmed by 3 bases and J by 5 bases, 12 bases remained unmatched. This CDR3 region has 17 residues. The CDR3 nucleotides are TGCGCCAGCAGCCATGGAGCGGGAGGGCCTACGTGGGAGACCCAGTACTTC. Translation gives CASSHGAGGPTWETQYF.

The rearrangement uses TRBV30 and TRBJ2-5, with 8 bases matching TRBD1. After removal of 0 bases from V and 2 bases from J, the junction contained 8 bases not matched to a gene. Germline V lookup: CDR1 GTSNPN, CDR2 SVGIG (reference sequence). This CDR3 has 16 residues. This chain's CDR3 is CAWSVPLRTGQETQYF. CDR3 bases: TGTGCCTGGAGTGTTCCCCTCCGGACAGGGCAAGAGACCCAGTACTTC.

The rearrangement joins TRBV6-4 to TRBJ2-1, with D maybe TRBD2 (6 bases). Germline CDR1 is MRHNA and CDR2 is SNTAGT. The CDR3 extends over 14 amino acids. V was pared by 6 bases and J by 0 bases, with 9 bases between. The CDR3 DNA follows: TGTGCCAGCAGCGGGAGTAGCTCCTACAATGAGCAGTTCTTC. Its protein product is CASSGSSSYNEQFF.

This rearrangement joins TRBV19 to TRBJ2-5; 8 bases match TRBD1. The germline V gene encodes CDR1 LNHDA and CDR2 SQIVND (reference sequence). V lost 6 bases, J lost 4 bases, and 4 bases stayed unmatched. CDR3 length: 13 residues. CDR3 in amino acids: CASRLTGGETQYF. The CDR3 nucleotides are TGTGCCAGTAGGCTCACAGGGGGAGAGACCCAGTACTTC.

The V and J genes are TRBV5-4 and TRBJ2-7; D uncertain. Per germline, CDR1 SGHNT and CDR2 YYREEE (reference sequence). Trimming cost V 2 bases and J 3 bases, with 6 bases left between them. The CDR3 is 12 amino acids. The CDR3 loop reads CASSFPGYEQYF. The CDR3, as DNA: TGTGCCAGCAGCTTTCCGGGCTACGAGCAGTACTTC.

CDR3 bases: TGTGCCAGCAGTGAACAGGGAGGAGATGAAAAACTGTTTTTT. Translation: CASSEQGGDEKLFF. J is TRBJ1-4 and V is TRBV6-1; D perhaps matches TRBD1 (5 bases). Germline CDR1 reads MNHNS; CDR2 reads SASEGT. CDR3 size: 14 residues. V lost 2 bases and J lost 6, with 10 bases in between.

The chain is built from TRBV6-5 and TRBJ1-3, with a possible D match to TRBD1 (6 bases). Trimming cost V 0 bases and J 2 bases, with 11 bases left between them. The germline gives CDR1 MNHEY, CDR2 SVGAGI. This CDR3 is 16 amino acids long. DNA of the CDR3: TGTGCCAGCAGTTACTCTCAAGGGGGTACTGGAAACACCATATATTTT. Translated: CASSYSQGGTGNTIYF.

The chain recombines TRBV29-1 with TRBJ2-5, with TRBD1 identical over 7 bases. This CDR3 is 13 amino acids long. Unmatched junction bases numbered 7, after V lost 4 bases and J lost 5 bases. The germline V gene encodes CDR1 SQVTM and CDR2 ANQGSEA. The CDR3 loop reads CSVGLPRGETQYF. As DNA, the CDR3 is TGCAGCGTTGGTTTACCCAGGGGGGAGACCCAGTACTTC. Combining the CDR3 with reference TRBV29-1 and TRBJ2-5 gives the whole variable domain SAVISQKPSRDICQRGTSLTIQCQVDSQVTMMFWYRQQPGQSLTLIATANQGSEATYESGFVIDKFPISRPNLTFSTLTVSNMSPEDSSIYLCSVGLPRGETQYFGPGTRLLVL.

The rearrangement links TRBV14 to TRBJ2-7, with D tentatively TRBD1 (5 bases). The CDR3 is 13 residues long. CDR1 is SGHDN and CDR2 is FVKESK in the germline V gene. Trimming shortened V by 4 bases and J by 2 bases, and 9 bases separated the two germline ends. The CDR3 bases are TGTGCCAGCAGCCCGGACATCACCTACGAGCAGTACTTC. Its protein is CASSPDITYEQYF.

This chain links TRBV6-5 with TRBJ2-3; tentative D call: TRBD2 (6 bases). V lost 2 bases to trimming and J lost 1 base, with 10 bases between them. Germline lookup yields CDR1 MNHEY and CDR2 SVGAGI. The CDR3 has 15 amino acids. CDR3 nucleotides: TGTGCCAGCAGTTACGGCCAGCGGGGCACAGATACGCAGTATTTT. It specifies CASSYGQRGTDTQYF.

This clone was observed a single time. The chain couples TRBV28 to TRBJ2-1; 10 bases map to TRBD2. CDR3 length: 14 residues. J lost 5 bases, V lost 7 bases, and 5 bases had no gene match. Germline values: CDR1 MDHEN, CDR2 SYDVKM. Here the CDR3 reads CASIGTSGDNEQFF. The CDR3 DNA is TGTGCCAGCATCGGCACTAGCGGGGACAATGAGCAGTTCTTC. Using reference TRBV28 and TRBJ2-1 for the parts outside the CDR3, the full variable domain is DVKVTQSSRYLVKRTGEKVFLECVQDMDHENMFWYRQDPGLGLRLIYFSYDVKMKEKGDIPEGYSVSREKKERFSLILESASTNQTSMYLCASIGTSGDNEQFFGPGTRLTVL.

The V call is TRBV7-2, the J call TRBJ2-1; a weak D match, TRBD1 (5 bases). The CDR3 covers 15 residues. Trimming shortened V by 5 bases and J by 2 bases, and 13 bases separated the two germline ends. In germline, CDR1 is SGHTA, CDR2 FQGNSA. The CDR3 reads CASSPRTQTYNEQFF. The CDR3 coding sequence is TGTGCCAGCAGCCCCCGGACACAGACCTACAATGAGCAGTTCTTC.

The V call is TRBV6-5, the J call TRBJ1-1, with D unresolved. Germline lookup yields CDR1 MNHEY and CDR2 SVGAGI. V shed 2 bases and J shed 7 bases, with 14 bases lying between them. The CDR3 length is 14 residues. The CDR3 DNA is TGTGCCAGCAGTTACCTAGGTGAGGTACATGAAGCTTTCTTT. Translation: CASSYLGEVHEAFF.

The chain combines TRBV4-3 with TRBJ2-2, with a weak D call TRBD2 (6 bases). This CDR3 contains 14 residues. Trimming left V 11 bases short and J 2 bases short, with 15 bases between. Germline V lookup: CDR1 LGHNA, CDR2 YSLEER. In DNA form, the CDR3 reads TGCGCCTCAGCGTGGGGACTTAACACCGGGGAGCTGTTTTTT. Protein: CASAWGLNTGELFF.